Included here is one TCR beta chain sequence, with context. Germline assignment: CDR1 SGHAT and CDR2 FQNNGV. CDR3 size: 11 residues. V was trimmed by 4 bases and J by 8 bases, leaving 6 bases between them. The data originate from a study of OX40 agonist ivuxolimab in advanced cancers. TCRdb's copy holds only in-frame clones and misses some; the assay was immunoSEQ multiplex PCR. The data show some 14,000 clones, roughly 80% seen once. The clonotype was recovered from an adult with an advanced solid tumor such as melanoma, head and neck, liver or kidney cancer. The sample in question was CD4+ or CD8+ T cells sorted from blood, obtained in a trial of the OX40 agonist ivuxolimab. The chain recombines TRBV11-2 with TRBJ2-1; weak D call: TRBD2 (5 bases). Written as DNA, the CDR3 is TGTGCCAGCAGCTCGAGGGATGAGCAGTTCTTC. Its protein is CASSSRDEQFF.